This record covers a single T cell receptor beta chain. Its antigen is currently unknown. Clones were read by immunoSEQ multiplex PCR, and TCRdb kept only the in-frame ones, dropping some. The sample lists a few hundred thousand clones; about 97% were seen once. The sample belongs to a study of shared clonotypes between healthy human individuals. Overall study results and limits: Estimated richness values were generally larger in naive subsets than in memory subsets.

Germline loops: CDR1 SGHAT, CDR2 FQDESV (reference sequence). This CDR3 contains 14 residues. V gave up 4 bases and J gave up 4 bases, with 14 bases separating them. The sample taken for sequencing was naive CD4+ T cells sorted from blood. This sample's subset: CD45RA+ positively selected. The sequence was collected from a woman aged 30 to 39 in good health. The chain couples TRBV11-1 to TRBJ2-7, with TRBD1 as a possible D gene (5 bases). The CDR3 region is CASSSTPQGYEQYF. CDR3 coding DNA: TGTGCCAGCAGCTCAACCCCTCAGGGATACGAGCAGTACTTC.